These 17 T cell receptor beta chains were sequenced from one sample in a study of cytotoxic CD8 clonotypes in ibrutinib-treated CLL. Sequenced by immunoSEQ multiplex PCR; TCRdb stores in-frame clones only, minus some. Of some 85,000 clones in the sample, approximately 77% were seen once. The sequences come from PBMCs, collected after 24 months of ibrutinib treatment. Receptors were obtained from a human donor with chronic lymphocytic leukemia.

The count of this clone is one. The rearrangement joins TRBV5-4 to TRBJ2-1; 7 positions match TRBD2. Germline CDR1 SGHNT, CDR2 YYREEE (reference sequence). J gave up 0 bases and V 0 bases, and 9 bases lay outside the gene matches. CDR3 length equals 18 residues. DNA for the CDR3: TGTGCCAGCAGCTTGGTTGGGGCGGGAGCGGGCTCCTACAATGAGCAGTTCTTC. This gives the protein CASSLVGAGAGSYNEQFF.

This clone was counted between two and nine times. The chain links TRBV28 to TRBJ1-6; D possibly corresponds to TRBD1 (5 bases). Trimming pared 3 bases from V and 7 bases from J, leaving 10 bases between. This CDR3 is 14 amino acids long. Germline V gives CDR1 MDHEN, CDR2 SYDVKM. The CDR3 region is CASSFGGVNSPLHF. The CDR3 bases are TGTGCCAGCAGTTTCGGGGGAGTGAATTCACCCCTCCACTTT.

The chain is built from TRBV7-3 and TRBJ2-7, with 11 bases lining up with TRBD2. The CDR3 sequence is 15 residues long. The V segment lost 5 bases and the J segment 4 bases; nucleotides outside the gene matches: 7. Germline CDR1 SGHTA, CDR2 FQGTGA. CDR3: CASSEAGTSGYEQYF. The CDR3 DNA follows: TGTGCCAGCAGCGAAGCCGGGACTAGCGGTTACGAGCAGTACTTC.

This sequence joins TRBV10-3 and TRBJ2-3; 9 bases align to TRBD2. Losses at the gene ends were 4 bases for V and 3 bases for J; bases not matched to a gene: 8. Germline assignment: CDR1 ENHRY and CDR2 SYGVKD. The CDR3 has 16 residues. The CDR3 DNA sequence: TGTGCCATCAGTGGCATGGCTAGCGGGATGACAGATACGCAGTATTTT. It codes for CAISGMASGMTDTQYF.

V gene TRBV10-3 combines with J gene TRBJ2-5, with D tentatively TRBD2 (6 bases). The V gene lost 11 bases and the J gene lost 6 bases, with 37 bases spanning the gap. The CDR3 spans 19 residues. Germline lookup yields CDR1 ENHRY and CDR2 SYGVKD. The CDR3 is CAPEWRGLLWDQSPQTQYF. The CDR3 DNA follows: TGTGCCCCAGAATGGCGGGGCCTCCTTTGGGACCAATCACCTCAGACCCAGTACTTC.

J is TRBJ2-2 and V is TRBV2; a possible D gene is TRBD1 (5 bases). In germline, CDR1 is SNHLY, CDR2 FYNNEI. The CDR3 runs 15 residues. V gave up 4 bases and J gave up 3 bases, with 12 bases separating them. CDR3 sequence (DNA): TGTGCCAGCAGTGTCAGGGTTTTGGACACCGGGGAGCTGTTTTTT. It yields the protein CASSVRVLDTGELFF.

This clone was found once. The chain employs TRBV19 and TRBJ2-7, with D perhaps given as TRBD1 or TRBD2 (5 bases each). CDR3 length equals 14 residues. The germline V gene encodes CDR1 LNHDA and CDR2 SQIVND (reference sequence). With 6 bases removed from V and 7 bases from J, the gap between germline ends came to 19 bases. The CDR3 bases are TGTGCCAGTAGCCTCCGGGACGGGATCGGGGAGCAGTACTTC. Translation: CASSLRDGIGEQYF.

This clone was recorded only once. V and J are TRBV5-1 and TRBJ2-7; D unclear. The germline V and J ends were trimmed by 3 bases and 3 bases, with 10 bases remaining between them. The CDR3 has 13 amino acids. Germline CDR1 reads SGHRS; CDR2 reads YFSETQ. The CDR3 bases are TGCGCCAGCAGCTGGGGATCGAACTACGAGCAGTACTTC. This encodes CASSWGSNYEQYF.

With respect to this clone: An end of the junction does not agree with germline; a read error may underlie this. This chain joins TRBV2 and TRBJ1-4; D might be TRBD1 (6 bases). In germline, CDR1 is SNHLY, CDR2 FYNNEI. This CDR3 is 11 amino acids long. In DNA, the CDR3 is TGTGCCAGCAGGGGGGGGGCACGGAAGATTTTT. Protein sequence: CASRGGARKIF.

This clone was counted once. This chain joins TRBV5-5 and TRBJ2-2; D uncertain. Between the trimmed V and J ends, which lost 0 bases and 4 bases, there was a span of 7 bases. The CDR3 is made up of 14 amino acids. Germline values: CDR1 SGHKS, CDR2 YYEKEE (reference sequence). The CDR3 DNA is TGTGCCAGCAGCTTGGTCTTTGGCACCGGGGAGCTGTTTTTT. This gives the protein CASSLVFGTGELFF.

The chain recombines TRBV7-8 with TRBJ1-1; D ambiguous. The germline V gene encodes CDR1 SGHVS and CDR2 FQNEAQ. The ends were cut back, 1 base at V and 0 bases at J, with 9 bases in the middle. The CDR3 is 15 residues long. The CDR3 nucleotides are TGTGCCAGCAGCTTAGGCTGGGCTATGAACACTGAAGCTTTCTTT. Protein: CASSLGWAMNTEAFF.

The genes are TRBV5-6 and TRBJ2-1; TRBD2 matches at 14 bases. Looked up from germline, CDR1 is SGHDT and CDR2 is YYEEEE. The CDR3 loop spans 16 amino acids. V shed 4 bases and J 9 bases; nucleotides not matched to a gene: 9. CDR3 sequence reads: CASSRRLAGGRSEQFF. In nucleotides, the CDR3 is TGTGCCAGCAGCAGGCGACTAGCGGGAGGGCGTAGTGAGCAGTTCTTC.

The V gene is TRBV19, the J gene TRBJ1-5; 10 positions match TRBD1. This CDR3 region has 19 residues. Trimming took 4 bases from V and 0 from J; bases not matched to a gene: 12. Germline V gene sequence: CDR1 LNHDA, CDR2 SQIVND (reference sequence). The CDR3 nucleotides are TGTGCCAGTAGTACACCTTTGGGACAGGGGACGTATAGCAATCAGCCCCAGCATTTT. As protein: CASSTPLGQGTYSNQPQHF.

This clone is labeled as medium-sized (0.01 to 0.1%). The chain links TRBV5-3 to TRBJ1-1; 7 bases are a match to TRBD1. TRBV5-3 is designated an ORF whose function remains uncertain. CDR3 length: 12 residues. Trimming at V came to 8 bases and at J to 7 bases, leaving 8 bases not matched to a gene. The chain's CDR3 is CASRSGQDEAFF. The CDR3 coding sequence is TGTGCCAGCAGGTCTGGACAGGATGAAGCTTTCTTT.

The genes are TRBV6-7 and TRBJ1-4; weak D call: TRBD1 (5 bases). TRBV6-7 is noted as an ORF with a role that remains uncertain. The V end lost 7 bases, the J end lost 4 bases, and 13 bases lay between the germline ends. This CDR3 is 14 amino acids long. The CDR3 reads CASTEKGSNEKLFF. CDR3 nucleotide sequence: TGTGCCAGCACCGAAAAGGGGAGTAATGAAAAACTGTTTTTT.

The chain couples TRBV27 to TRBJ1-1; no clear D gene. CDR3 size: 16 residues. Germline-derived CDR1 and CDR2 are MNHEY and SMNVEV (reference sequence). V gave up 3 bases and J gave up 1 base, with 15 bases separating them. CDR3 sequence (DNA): TGTGCCAGCAGTTTTCGTGGAGGGTACCAGAACACTGAAGCTTTCTTT. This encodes CASSFRGGYQNTEAFF.

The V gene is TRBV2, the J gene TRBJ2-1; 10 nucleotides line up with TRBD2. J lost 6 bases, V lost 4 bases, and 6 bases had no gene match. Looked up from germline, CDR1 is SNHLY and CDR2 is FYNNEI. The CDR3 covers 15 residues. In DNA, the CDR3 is TGTGCCAGCAGTGGTCCTAGCGGGAGAGGCAATGAGCAGTTCTTC. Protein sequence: CASSGPSGRGNEQFF.